The present T cell receptor (beta chain) was sequenced within a study of blood T cell repertoires in COVID-19. The wider study: The analysed material was cDNA or gDNA that came from T cells, B-cell-depleted T cells, or PBMCs.

Produced via immunoSEQ multiplex PCR; TCRdb's table is partial and in-frame only. This sample yields around 49,000 clones, of which roughly 82% are seen a single time; approximately 3% belongs to the top ten. Germline V gene lookup returns CDR1 MDHEN and CDR2 SYDVKM. The CDR3 extends over 14 amino acids. The germline V and J ends were trimmed by 3 bases and 8 bases, with 13 bases remaining between them. The sequenced sample consisted of peripheral blood. The chain carries TRBV28 and TRBJ1-4, with D maybe TRBD1 (5 bases). This TCR was sampled from a woman aged 60-75 years with acute or convalescent COVID-19. The CDR3 DNA reads TGTGCCAGCAGTTTGGGGGGAGTTAGGGAAAAACTGTTTTTT. It codes for CASSLGGVREKLFF.